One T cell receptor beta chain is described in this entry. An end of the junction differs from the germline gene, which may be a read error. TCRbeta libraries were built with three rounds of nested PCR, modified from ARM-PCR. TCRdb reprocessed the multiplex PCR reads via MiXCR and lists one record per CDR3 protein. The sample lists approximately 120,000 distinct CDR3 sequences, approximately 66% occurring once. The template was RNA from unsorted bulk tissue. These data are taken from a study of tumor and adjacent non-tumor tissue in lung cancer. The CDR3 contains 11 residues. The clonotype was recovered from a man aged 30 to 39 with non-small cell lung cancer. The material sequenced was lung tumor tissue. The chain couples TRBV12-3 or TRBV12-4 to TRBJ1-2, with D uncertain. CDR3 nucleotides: TGTGCCAGTAGTTTAGGGATGGGTTACACCTTC. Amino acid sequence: CASSLGMGYTF.